This T cell receptor beta chain comes out of a study of blood T cell repertoires in COVID-19. V lost 5 bases and J lost 2; bases outside the gene matches: 9. The CDR3 has 15 residues. CDR1 and CDR2 from the germline V gene are SGHTA and FQGNSA. This clone was counted between two and nine times. Generated by immunoSEQ multiplex PCR, the TCRdb table keeps only in-frame clones and is missing some. The table lists a few hundred thousand clones, 70% to 90% of them singletons. Sequencing used peripheral blood. The clonotype comes from a man aged 55 to 70 with acute or convalescent COVID-19. The chain uses TRBV7-2 and TRBJ2-7; TRBD1 aligns across 7 bases. The CDR3 sequence: CASSLSNGQAYEQYF. In DNA, the CDR3 is TGTGCCAGCAGCCTATCGAACGGACAGGCCTACGAGCAGTACTTC. Using reference TRBV7-2 and TRBJ2-7 for the parts outside the CDR3, the full variable domain is GAGVSQSPSNKVTEKGKDVELRCDPISGHTALYWYRQSLGQGLEFLIYFQGNSAPDKSGLPSDRFSAERTGGSVSTLTIQRTQQEDSAVYLCASSLSNGQAYEQYFGPGTRLTVT.